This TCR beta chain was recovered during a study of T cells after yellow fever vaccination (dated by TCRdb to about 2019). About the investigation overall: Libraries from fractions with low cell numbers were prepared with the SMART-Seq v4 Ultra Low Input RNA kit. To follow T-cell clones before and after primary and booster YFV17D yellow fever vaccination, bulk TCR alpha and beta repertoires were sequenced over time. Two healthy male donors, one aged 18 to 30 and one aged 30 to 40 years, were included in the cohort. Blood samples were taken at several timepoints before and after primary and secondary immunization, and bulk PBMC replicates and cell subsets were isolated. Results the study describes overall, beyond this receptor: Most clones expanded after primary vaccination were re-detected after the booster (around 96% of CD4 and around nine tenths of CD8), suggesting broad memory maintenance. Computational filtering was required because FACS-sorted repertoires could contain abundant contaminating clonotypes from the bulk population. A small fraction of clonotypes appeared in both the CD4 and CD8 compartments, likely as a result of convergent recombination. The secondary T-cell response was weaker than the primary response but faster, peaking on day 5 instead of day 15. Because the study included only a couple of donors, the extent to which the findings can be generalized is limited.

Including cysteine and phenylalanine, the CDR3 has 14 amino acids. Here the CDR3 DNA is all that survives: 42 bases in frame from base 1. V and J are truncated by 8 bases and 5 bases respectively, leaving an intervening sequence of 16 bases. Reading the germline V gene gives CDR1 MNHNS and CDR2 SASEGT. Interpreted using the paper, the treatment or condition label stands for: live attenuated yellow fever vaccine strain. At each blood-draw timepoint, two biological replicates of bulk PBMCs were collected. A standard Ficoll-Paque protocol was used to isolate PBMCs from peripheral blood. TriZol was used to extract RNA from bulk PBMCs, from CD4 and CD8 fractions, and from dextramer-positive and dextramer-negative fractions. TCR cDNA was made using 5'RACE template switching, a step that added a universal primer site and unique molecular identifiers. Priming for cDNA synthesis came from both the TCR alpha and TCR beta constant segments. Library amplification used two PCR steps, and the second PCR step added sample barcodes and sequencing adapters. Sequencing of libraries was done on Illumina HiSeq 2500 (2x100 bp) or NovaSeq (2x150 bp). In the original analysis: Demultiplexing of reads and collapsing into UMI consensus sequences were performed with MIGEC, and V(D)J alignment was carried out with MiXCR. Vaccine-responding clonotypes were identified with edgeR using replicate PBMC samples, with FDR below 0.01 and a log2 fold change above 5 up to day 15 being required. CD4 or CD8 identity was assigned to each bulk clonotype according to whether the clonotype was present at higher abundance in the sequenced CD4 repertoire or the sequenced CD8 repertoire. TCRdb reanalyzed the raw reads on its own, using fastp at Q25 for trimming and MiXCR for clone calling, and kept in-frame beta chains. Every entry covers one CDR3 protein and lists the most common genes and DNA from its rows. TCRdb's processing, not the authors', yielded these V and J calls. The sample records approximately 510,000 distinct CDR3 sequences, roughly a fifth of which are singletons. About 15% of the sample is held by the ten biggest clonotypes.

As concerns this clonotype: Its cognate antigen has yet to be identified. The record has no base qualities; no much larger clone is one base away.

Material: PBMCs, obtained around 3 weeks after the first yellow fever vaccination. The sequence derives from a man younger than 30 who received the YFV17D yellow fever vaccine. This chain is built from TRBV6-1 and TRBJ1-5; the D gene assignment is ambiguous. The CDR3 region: CASWTPREDQPQHF. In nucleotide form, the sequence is TGTGCCAGCTGGACTCCCCGGGAAGATCAGCCCCAGCATTTT.